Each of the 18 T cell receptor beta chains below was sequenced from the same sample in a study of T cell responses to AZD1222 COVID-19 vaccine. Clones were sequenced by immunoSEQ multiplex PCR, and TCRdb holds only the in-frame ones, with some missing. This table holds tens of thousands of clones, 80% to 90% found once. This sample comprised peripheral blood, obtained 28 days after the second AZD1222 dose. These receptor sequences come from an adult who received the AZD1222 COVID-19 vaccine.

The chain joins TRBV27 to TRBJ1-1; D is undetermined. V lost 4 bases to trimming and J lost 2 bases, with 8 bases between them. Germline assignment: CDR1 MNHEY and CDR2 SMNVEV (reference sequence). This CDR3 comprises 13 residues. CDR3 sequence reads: CASSYDSNTEAFF. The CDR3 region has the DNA TGTGCCAGCAGTTACGATTCAAACACTGAAGCTTTCTTT.

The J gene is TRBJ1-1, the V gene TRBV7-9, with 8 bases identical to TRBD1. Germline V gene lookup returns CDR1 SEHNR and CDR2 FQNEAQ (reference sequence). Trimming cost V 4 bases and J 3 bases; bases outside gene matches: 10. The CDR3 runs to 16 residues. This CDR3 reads CASSSPTGAWDTEAFF. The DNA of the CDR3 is TGTGCCAGCAGCTCACCGACAGGGGCTTGGGACACTGAAGCTTTCTTT.

CDR3 sequence reads: CAWREAGGLADTQYF. The DNA for the CDR3 is TGTGCCTGGAGGGAAGCGGGGGGCTTGGCAGATACGCAGTATTTT. The chain has TRBV30 and TRBJ2-3; 9 bases match TRBD2. The CDR3 is 15 residues long. V dropped 3 bases and J dropped 4; count of bases not matched to a gene: 8. Germline assignment: CDR1 GTSNPN and CDR2 SVGIG (reference sequence). Supplemented by reference TRBV30 and TRBJ2-3, the full variable domain reads SQTIHQWPATLVQPVGSPLSLECTVEGTSNPNLYWYRQAAGRGLQLLFYSVGIGQISSEVPQNLSASRPQDRQFILSSKKLLLSDSGFYLCAWREAGGLADTQYFGPGTRLTVL.

The DNA for the CDR3 is TGTGCCAGCAGTTTTCGACAGGGAAGGATCACAGATACGCAGTATTTT. As protein: CASSFRQGRITDTQYF. The rearrangement links TRBV27 to TRBJ2-3; 7 nucleotides agree with TRBD1. V gave up 3 bases and J gave up 2 bases; unmatched junction bases: 8. The CDR3 covers 16 residues. Per the germline V gene, CDR1 is MNHEY and CDR2 is SMNVEV (reference sequence).

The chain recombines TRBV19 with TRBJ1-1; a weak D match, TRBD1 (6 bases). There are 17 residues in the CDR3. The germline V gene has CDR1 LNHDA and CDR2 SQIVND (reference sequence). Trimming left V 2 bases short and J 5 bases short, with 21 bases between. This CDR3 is CASSIIFAGADGTEAFF. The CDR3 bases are TGTGCCAGTAGTATAATCTTTGCAGGGGCGGATGGGACTGAAGCTTTCTTT.

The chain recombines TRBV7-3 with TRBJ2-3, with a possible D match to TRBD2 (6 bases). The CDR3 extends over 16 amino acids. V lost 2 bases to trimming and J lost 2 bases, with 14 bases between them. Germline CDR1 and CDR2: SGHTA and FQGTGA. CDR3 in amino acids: CASSLHGLSDTDTQYF. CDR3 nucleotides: TGTGCCAGCAGCTTACATGGACTAAGCGACACAGATACGCAGTATTTT.

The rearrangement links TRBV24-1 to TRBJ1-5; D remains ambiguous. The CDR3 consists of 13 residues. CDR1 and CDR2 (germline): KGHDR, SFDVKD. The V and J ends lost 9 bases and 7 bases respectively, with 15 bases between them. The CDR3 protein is CATQSGVYQPQHF. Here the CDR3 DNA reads TGTGCCACCCAATCAGGTGTGTACCAGCCCCAGCATTTT.

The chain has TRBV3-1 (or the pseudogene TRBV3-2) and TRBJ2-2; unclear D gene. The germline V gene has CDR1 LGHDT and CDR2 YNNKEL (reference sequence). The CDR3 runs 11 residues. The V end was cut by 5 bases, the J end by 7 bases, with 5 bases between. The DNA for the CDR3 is TGTGCCAGCAGCTCCATCGGGGAGCTGTTTTTT. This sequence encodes CASSSIGELFF.

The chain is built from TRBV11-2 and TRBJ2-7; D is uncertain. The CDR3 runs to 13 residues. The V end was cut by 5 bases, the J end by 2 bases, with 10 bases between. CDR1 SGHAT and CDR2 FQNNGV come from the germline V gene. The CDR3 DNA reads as TGTGCCAGCAGCCGCAGTCTCACCTACGAGCAGTACGTC. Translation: CASSRSLTYEQYV.

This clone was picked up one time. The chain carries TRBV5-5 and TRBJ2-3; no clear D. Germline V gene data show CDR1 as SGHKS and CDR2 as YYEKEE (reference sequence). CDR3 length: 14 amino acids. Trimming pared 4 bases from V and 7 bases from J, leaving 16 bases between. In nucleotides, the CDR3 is TGTGCCAGCAGCCTCCTGGGCTTCTCGAATACGCAGTATTTT. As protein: CASSLLGFSNTQYF.

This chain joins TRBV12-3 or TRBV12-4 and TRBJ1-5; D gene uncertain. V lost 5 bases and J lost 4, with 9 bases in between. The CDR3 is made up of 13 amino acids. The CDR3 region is CASSQGKNQPQHF. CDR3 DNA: TGTGCCAGCAGTCAAGGAAAGAATCAGCCCCAGCATTTT.

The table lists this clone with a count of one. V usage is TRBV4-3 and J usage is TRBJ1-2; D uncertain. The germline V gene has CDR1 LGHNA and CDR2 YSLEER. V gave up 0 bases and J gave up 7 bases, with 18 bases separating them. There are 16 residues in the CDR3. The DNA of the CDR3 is TGCGCCAGCAGCCAAGAAGGAGCGGTGGGCACCGGTGGCTACACCTTC. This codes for CASSQEGAVGTGGYTF.

The CDR3, as DNA: TGTGCCATCAGTGATTACAGGGGGCTCCAAGAGACCCAGTACTTC. This sequence encodes CAISDYRGLQETQYF. The V call is TRBV10-3, the J call TRBJ2-5; the match to TRBD1 covers 9 bases. The CDR3 contains 15 residues. CDR1 is ENHRY, CDR2 SYGVKD, per germline. Unmatched junction bases numbered 3, after V lost 3 bases and J lost 1 base.

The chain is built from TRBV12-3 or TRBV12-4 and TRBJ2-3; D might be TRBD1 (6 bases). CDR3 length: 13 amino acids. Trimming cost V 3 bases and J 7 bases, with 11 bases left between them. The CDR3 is CASSLDRSYTQYF. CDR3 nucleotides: TGTGCCAGCAGTTTGGACAGATCTTATACGCAGTATTTT.

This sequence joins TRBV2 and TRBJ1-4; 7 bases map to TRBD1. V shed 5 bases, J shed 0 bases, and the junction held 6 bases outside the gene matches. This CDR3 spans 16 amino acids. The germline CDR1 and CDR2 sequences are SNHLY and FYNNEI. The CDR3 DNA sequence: TGTGCCAGCAGTCCGGGACAGAAAGCAACTAATGAAAAACTGTTTTTT. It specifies CASSPGQKATNEKLFF.

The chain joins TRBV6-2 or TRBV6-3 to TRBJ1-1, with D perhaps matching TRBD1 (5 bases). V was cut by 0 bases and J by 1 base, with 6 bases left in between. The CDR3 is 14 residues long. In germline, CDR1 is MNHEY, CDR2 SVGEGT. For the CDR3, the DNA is TGTGCCAGCAGTTACTCGAGGGGGAACACTGAAGCTTTCTTT. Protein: CASSYSRGNTEAFF.

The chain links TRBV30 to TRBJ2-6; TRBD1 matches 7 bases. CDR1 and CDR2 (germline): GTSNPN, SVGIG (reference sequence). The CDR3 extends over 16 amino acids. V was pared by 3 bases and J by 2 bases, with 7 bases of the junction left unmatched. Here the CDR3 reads CAWSQNRGTGANVLTF. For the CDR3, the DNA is TGTGCCTGGAGCCAAAACAGGGGTACTGGGGCCAACGTCCTGACTTTC.

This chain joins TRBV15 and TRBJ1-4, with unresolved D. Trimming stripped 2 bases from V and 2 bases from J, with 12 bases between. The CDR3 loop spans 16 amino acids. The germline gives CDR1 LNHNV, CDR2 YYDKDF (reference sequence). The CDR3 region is CATSRPSGPTNEKLFF. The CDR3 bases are TGTGCCACCAGCAGACCATCTGGACCCACTAATGAAAAACTGTTTTTT. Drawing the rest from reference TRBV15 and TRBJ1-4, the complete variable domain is DAMVIQNPRYQVTQFGKPVTLSCSQTLNHNVMYWYQQKSSQAPKLLFHYYDKDFNNEADTPDNFQSRRPNTSFCFLDIRSPGLGDTAMYLCATSRPSGPTNEKLFFGSGTQLSVL.